The TCR beta chain described here comes from a study of CD8 T cells in ankylosing spondylitis. Findings of the study overall: What seemed typical of ankylosing spondylitis blood was a TCR beta motif built from several highly homologous variants. Disease-associated clones were reportedly significantly overrepresented in matched ankylosing spondylitis synovial fluid. Clones linked to disease, bearing a CD8+ phenotype, were relatively rare in peripheral blood.

The CDR3 totals 13 residues. The germline gives CDR1 SGHDN, CDR2 FVKESK. Trimming cost V 7 bases and J 9 bases, with 16 bases left between them. Comment on this clonotype: Its cognate antigen is unknown.

Generation of TCR beta libraries employed quantitative 5'-RACE incorporating molecular barcodes. In TCRdb, the 5' RACE reads were re-called with MiXCR into one record per CDR3 protein. The sample contains about 220,000 distinct CDR3 sequences, more than 5.5% of which appear only once. V is TRBV14 and J is TRBJ2-1; tentative D call: TRBD1 (5 bases). The specimen sequenced was blood, either unsorted or a sorted T cell fraction (not recorded which). This TCR derives from a male donor with ankylosing spondylitis. CDR3 sequence: CASTTSRGTEQFF. CDR3 in DNA: TGTGCCAGCACGACTTCTAGGGGAACTGAGCAGTTCTTC. The variable domain in full, with the rest retrieved from reference TRBV14 and TRBJ2-1, is EAGVTQFPSHSVIEKGQTVTLRCDPISGHDNLYWYRRVMGKEIKFLLHFVKESKQDESGMPNNRFLAERTGGTYSTLKVQPAELEDSGVYFCASTTSRGTEQFFGPGTRLTVL.